Here is one T cell receptor beta chain with its context. The data stem from a study of blood T cell repertoires in COVID-19. Whole-study context: Material from acute and convalescent COVID-19 was sourced from the United States, Italy and Spain.

Authors' data handling: Amplification of reference gene primers was used by the study to estimate nucleated cell counts. The table came from immunoSEQ multiplex PCR; TCRdb's copy has only in-frame clones and leaves some out. That table supplies the V and J calls and clone size; D and trimming were determined from the DNA. In the table there are roughly 250,000 clones, around 90% of which are singletons. This clonotype originated in a man aged 60-69 years who had recovered from COVID-19. Material: peripheral blood.

CDR3 protein: CASSPSGGRKTQYF. The CDR3 nucleotides are TGTGCCAGCAGCCCCAGTGGGGGCAGGAAGACCCAGTACTTC. This rearrangement joins TRBV9 to TRBJ2-5; perhaps TRBD1 as D (6 bases). The germline V gene has CDR1 SGDLS and CDR2 YYNGEE. The CDR3 contains 14 residues. V was clipped by 4 bases and J by 6 bases, with 16 bases between them.